This T cell receptor (beta chain) stems from a study of T cell repertoires in cytomegalovirus infection. In the study overall: CMV infection plus the matching HLA type was flagged by public TCR beta signatures. General observations from the study: It was HLA-C-restricted CMV-specific TCR beta clonotypes that dominated the response ex vivo.

Worth noting for this clonotype: The antigen is undetermined.

V was cut by 5 bases and J by 3 bases, with 14 bases left in between. The CDR3 runs 15 residues. Germline CDR1 is KGHDR and CDR2 is SFDVKD. One entry per CDR3 protein, called by TCRdb with MiXCR from the reads. Of hundreds of thousands of distinct CDR3 sequences detected, 15% to 20% appear once; the ten largest clones hold more than 10%. J is TRBJ2-3 and V is TRBV24-1, with TRBD2 as a possible D gene (6 bases). The source of this sequence is a human donor in good health (CMV status not recorded). Some clones in this sample may be carry-over from other donors' samples. Material for sequencing was PBMCs. The CDR3, as DNA: TGTGCCACCAGTGCCCCAGAGGAGGGAACAGATACGCAGTATTTT. As protein: CATSAPEEGTDTQYF.